A selection of T cell receptor beta chains follows, all from one sample in a study of T-cell reconstitution after alpha-beta-depleted transplantation in children. Each CDR3 protein gets one entry after TCRdb re-called the PCR reads with MiXCR. The repertoire holds about 290,000 distinct CDR3 sequences, 7.5% to 9% seen once, with approximately 9% in the top ten. This material consisted of peripheral blood, taken 360 days after TCRalphabeta/CD19-depleted stem cell transplant. All receptors come from a female patient aged 2 to 10 who had a stem cell transplant for Fanconi anemia, so the T cells may come from the graft donor. The CDR3 runs from the conserved cysteine through the conserved F or W. The order of the fields is J gene, V gene, clone size, D gene, CDR3 DNA, CDR3 protein. D genes are given only for firm matches. The listing skips clone size in some rows; elsewhere it reads once, few, many or a size class.

j_call: TRBJ2-5; v_call: TRBV7-9; clone_size: NA; d_call: NA; cdr3_nt: TGTGCCAGCATCCCGTCTTTGGGGGAGACCCAGTACTTC; cdr3_aa: CASIPSLGETQYF
j_call: TRBJ2-1; v_call: TRBV6-1; clone_size: many; d_call: NA; cdr3_nt: TGTGCCAGCAGTCCCTCCGAGGGACGAGAGTACAATGAGCAGTTCTTC; cdr3_aa: CASSPSEGREYNEQFF
j_call: TRBJ2-3; v_call: TRBV27; clone_size: many; d_call: TRBD1; cdr3_nt: TGTGCCAGCAGTTTCTACTCCCAGGGGGCAGATACGCAGTATTTT; cdr3_aa: CASSFYSQGADTQYF
j_call: TRBJ1-5; v_call: TRBV7-8; clone_size: NA; d_call: TRBD1; cdr3_nt: TGTGCCAGCAGCCCAGGGGGAGGGCCCCAGCATTTT; cdr3_aa: CASSPGGGPQHF
j_call: TRBJ2-1; v_call: TRBV6-1; clone_size: NA; d_call: TRBD2; cdr3_nt: TGTGCCAGCAGGCAACTAGCGGGGGGGCCAAATGAGCAGTTCTTC; cdr3_aa: CASRQLAGGPNEQFF
j_call: TRBJ2-5; v_call: TRBV7-2; clone_size: NA; d_call: NA; cdr3_nt: TGTGCCAGCAGCTTAAATCAACGGGCGGAGACCCAGTACTTC; cdr3_aa: CASSLNQRAETQYF
j_call: TRBJ2-1; v_call: TRBV5-1; clone_size: many; d_call: TRBD1; cdr3_nt: TGCGCCAGCAGCTTGGGCGGGACAGGGGTCAATGAGCAGTTCTTC; cdr3_aa: CASSLGGTGVNEQFF
j_call: TRBJ2-1; v_call: TRBV20-1; clone_size: many; d_call: NA; cdr3_nt: TGCAGTGCTAGTCACTATCAGGAGTTCTTC; cdr3_aa: CSASHYQEFF
j_call: TRBJ2-5; v_call: TRBV3-1; clone_size: few; d_call: NA; cdr3_nt: TGTGCCAGCAGCCAAGCTGGATCGGCGGGGTCCCAGGAGACCCAGTACTTC; cdr3_aa: CASSQAGSAGSQETQYF
j_call: TRBJ1-6; v_call: TRBV3-1; clone_size: NA; d_call: NA; cdr3_nt: TGTGCCAGCAGAGGACTGGGCTCCTATAATTCACCCCTCCACTTT; cdr3_aa: CASRGLGSYNSPLHF
j_call: TRBJ2-1; v_call: TRBV30; clone_size: many; d_call: TRBD2; cdr3_nt: TGTGCCTGGAATCTAGCGGGAGGGTTGTATGAGCAGTTCTTC; cdr3_aa: CAWNLAGGLYEQFF
j_call: TRBJ2-1; v_call: TRBV11-2; clone_size: few; d_call: NA; cdr3_nt: TGTGCCAGCAGCTTAATTTTCCAACCTAATGAGCAGTTCTTC; cdr3_aa: CASSLIFQPNEQFF
j_call: TRBJ2-7; v_call: TRBV12-3/TRBV12-4; clone_size: many; d_call: TRBD2; cdr3_nt: TGTGCCAGCAGGTCGGCTAGCGGCACCTACGAGCAGTACTTC; cdr3_aa: CASRSASGTYEQYF
j_call: TRBJ1-6; v_call: TRBV20-1; clone_size: many; d_call: NA; cdr3_nt: TGCAGTGCTAGAGATGGGACTCGATATAATTCACCCCTCCACTTT; cdr3_aa: CSARDGTRYNSPLHF
j_call: TRBJ2-1; v_call: TRBV9; clone_size: few; d_call: NA; cdr3_nt: TGTGCCAGCAGCGTAGGAACCGTTACGAATGAGCAGTTCTTC; cdr3_aa: CASSVGTVTNEQFF
j_call: TRBJ1-1; v_call: TRBV29-1; clone_size: many; d_call: TRBD1; cdr3_nt: TGCAGCGCAGGGGGGACTGAAGCTTTCTTT; cdr3_aa: CSAGGTEAFF
j_call: TRBJ1-4; v_call: TRBV21-1; clone_size: many; d_call: NA; cdr3_nt: TGTGCCAGCAGCAAAATTCAGGCTATTCCGGCTGAAAAACTGTTTTTT; cdr3_aa: CASSKIQAIPAEKLFF
j_call: TRBJ2-5; v_call: TRBV7-2; clone_size: many; d_call: NA; cdr3_nt: TGTGCCAGCAGCCGGGGACTTCCGTCGGAGACCCAGTACTTC; cdr3_aa: CASSRGLPSETQYF
j_call: TRBJ2-3; v_call: TRBV19; clone_size: NA; d_call: TRBD1; cdr3_nt: TGTGCCAGTAGTAAGACACGGGACAGGGGGCTTGGAGATACGCAGTATTTT; cdr3_aa: CASSKTRDRGLGDTQYF
j_call: TRBJ1-5; v_call: TRBV5-1; clone_size: few; d_call: TRBD1; cdr3_nt: TGCGCCAGCAGCCTCCCGTTGTTACAGGGGGCTTATCAGCCCCAGCATTTT; cdr3_aa: CASSLPLLQGAYQPQHF